Listed below are T cell receptor beta chains from one sample, sequenced in a study of CD8 T cells in ankylosing spondylitis. TCRdb itself ran the 5' RACE reads through MiXCR, one entry per CDR3 protein. The table records a few hundred thousand distinct CDR3 sequences, roughly 12% of them present only once. The source material was blood, either unsorted or a sorted T cell fraction (not recorded which). The receptors were sampled from a female donor with ankylosing spondylitis or in good health (not recorded which). CDR3s include the opening cysteine and the closing phenylalanine or tryptophan. A D gene is named only where the DNA matches it firmly. Expanded clones are given a class, and other clones once, few, many or no size at all.

j_gene	v_gene	abundance	d_gene	CDR3nt	CDR3aa
TRBJ1-5	TRBV24-1	few	NA	TGTGCCACCAGTGAGTGGGGCAGTCCTAATCAGCCCCAGCATTTT	CATSEWGSPNQPQHF
TRBJ1-6	TRBV15	many	TRBD1	TGTGCCACCAGCAAGACGACAGGGGGTTCTTCACCCCTCCACTTT	CATSKTTGGSSPLHF
TRBJ1-4	TRBV30	many	NA	TGTGCCTGGAGTGCCGGCAGTGAAAAACTGTTTTTT	CAWSAGSEKLFF
TRBJ2-3	TRBV2	many	NA	TGTGCCAGCAGTTCCCCAAGGCAGGGTTCAACAGATACGCAGTATTTT	CASSSPRQGSTDTQYF
TRBJ2-1	TRBV20-1	few	TRBD2	TGCAGTGCTAGAGAAGCGGGAAAATACAATGAGCAGTTCTTC	CSAREAGKYNEQFF
TRBJ1-5	TRBV20-1	NA	NA	TGCAGTGCGACGGGACTCTATAGCAATCAGCCCCAGCATTTT	CSATGLYSNQPQHF
TRBJ1-3	TRBV7-9	NA	TRBD1	TGTGCCAGCAAGGGGGCGGGGAACGGCTCTGGAAACACCATATATTTT	CASKGAGNGSGNTIYF
TRBJ2-1	TRBV10-2	many	TRBD1	TGCGCCAGCCTTGCGGGGACAGGGACCTACAATGAGCAGTTCTTC	CASLAGTGTYNEQFF
TRBJ2-5	TRBV5-1	many	NA	TGCGCCAGCAGCCTCGGGTTCCGGGGAGAAGAGACCCAGTACTTC	CASSLGFRGEETQYF
TRBJ1-6	TRBV12-3/TRBV12-4	many	NA	TGTGCCAGCAGTTGGACACCGAGCTCCTATAATTCACCCCTCCACTTT	CASSWTPSSYNSPLHF
TRBJ1-5	TRBV27	few	NA	TGTGCCAGCAGTTCCAGGACGAATAGCAATCAGCCCCAGCATTTT	CASSSRTNSNQPQHF
TRBJ2-7	TRBV20-1	many	TRBD1	TGCAGTGCGAGAGGGGGTGATAGGGGGCCTTACGAGCAGTACTTC	CSARGGDRGPYEQYF
TRBJ2-5	TRBV28	few	TRBD2	TGTGCCAGCAGTAGTCTCGGGGGGGCTATCCAAGAGACCCAGTACTTC	CASSSLGGAIQETQYF
TRBJ2-7	TRBV29-1	many	TRBD1	TGCAGCGCCAGACAGGGGAACGAGCAGTACTTC	CSARQGNEQYF
TRBJ2-3	TRBV5-1	NA	TRBD2	TGCGCCAGCAGCTTGGCTAGCGGGGGGGCCTTGCCTTACACAGATACGCAGTATTTT	CASSLASGGALPYTDTQYF
TRBJ1-3	TRBV7-2	many	NA	TGTGCCAGCAGCTTCGTGGACAGAGTAAACACCATATATTTT	CASSFVDRVNTIYF
TRBJ2-3	TRBV7-9	many	TRBD2	TGTGCCAGCAGCCCCAGCGGGAGTGCAGATACGCAGTATTTT	CASSPSGSADTQYF
TRBJ2-1	TRBV12-3/TRBV12-4	many	NA	TGTGCCAGCAGTTTAGACCTCACTAGCAACGAGCAGTTCTTC	CASSLDLTSNEQFF
TRBJ2-1	TRBV20-1	many	TRBD2	TGCAGTGCTGACCCCGGGACTAGCGCCTACAATGAGCAGTTCTTC	CSADPGTSAYNEQFF
TRBJ2-1	TRBV19	many	TRBD1	TGTGCCAGTAGAGGACAGGGGGAATTTGGTGAGCAGTTCTTC	CASRGQGEFGEQFF